Following are 15 T cell receptor beta chains from one sample sequenced in a study of cytomegalovirus exposure and HLA in healthy donors. A multiplex PCR was run with 60 Vbeta primers and 13 Jbeta primers. TCRdb's copy holds only in-frame clones and misses some; the assay was immunoSEQ multiplex PCR. The repertoire holds roughly 140,000 clones, 65% to 80% seen once, with 1.5% to 2% in the top ten. Sample: PBMCs. The receptor source for this set is a middle-aged woman in good health and CMV-seronegative.

The V and J genes are TRBV19 and TRBJ1-5, with 8 bases identical to TRBD1. The CDR3 sequence is 15 residues long. Germline V gene data show CDR1 as LNHDA and CDR2 as SQIVND (reference sequence). Germline trimming cut 1 base from V and 3 bases from J; bases unmatched to any gene: 2. CDR3 DNA sequence: TGTGCCAGTAGTATAGGGCAGGGGGCCAATCAGCCCCAGCATTTT. Protein product: CASSIGQGANQPQHF.

The chain recombines TRBV5-1 with TRBJ2-7; TRBD2 matches 10 bases. Germline CDR1 is SGHRS and CDR2 is YFSETQ. The CDR3 has 16 residues. J gave up 1 base and V 0 bases, and 4 bases lay outside the gene matches. The CDR3 bases are TGCGCCAGCAGCTTGGAGGGACTAGCGCTGTCCTACGAGCAGTACTTC. Translating gives CASSLEGLALSYEQYF.

The rearrangement uses TRBV6-1 and TRBJ2-5; a possible D gene is TRBD1 (6 bases). This CDR3 region has 14 residues. V was shortened by 4 bases and J by 5 bases, with 14 bases between the two germline ends. CDR1 MNHNS and CDR2 SASEGT come from the germline V gene. The chain's CDR3 is CASSVGRGVETQYF. In nucleotides, the CDR3 is TGTGCCAGCAGTGTAGGCAGGGGCGTGGAGACCCAGTACTTC.

This clone occurred a few times. This rearrangement joins TRBV2 to TRBJ2-5; D is possibly TRBD1 (6 bases). The V gene's germline CDR1 is SNHLY and CDR2 FYNNEI. With 9 bases removed from V and 1 base from J, the gap between germline ends came to 9 bases. The CDR3 spans 12 residues. DNA for the CDR3: TGTGCCAGTACAGGGTCCCAAGAGACCCAGTACTTC. Protein: CASTGSQETQYF.

Only a few counts were recorded for this clone. CDR3 amino acids: CASSEWDRLETQYF. The CDR3 nucleotides read TGTGCCAGCAGTGAATGGGACAGGCTAGAGACCCAGTACTTC. J is TRBJ2-5 and V is TRBV2, with 8 bases aligning to TRBD1. Germline V lookup: CDR1 SNHLY, CDR2 FYNNEI. This CDR3 is built from 14 residues. J lost 4 bases, V lost 2 bases, and 3 bases had no gene match.

The chain is built from TRBV5-1 and TRBJ1-4; TRBD1 agrees at 9 bases. This CDR3 has 16 residues. Per germline, CDR1 SGHRS and CDR2 YFSETQ. V dropped 4 bases and J dropped 7; count of bases not matched to a gene: 11. CDR3 DNA: TGCGCCAGCAGCCGAACCGTACAGGGGGCGGGTGAAAAACTGTTTTTT. The encoded protein is CASSRTVQGAGEKLFF.

The chain is built from TRBV7-8 and TRBJ1-2; a weak D match, TRBD1 (6 bases). Between the trimmed V and J ends, which lost 1 base and 4 bases, there was a span of 7 bases. CDR3 size: 13 residues. Germline assignment: CDR1 SGHVS and CDR2 FQNEAQ. CDR3 region: CASSLGGPYGYTF. CDR3 DNA: TGTGCCAGCAGCTTAGGGGGGCCCTATGGCTACACCTTC.

J is TRBJ1-4 and V is TRBV7-8; 8 nucleotides agree with TRBD1. CDR3 size: 15 residues. V lost 5 bases to trimming and J lost 8 bases; unmatched junction nucleotides: 10. Germline V gene data show CDR1 as SGHVS and CDR2 as FQNEAQ. CDR3 protein: CASSRYRGEKEKLFF. In DNA, the CDR3 is TGTGCCAGCAGCCGATACAGGGGGGAAAAAGAAAAACTGTTTTTT.

The chain couples TRBV6-1 to TRBJ2-1, with D uncertain. Germline V gene sequence: CDR1 MNHNS, CDR2 SASEGT. V lost 7 bases and J 7 bases, leaving 17 bases between the germline ends. This CDR3 contains 14 residues. The CDR3 sequence is CASTGRLPANEQFF. The DNA for the CDR3 is TGTGCCAGCACTGGAAGACTCCCGGCGAATGAGCAGTTCTTC.

This rearrangement joins TRBV5-1 to TRBJ2-1, with 10 bases that match TRBD2. Looked up from germline, CDR1 is SGHRS and CDR2 is YFSETQ. Losses at the gene ends were 5 bases for V and 3 bases for J; bases not matched to a gene: 5. The CDR3 extends over 15 amino acids. The CDR3 protein is CASRELAGRYNEQFF. CDR3 DNA sequence: TGCGCCAGCAGGGAACTAGCGGGACGCTACAATGAGCAGTTCTTC.

V gene TRBV9 combines with J gene TRBJ2-7; 7 bases map to TRBD1. CDR3 length equals 14 residues. Germline V lookup: CDR1 SGDLS, CDR2 YYNGEE. V dropped 4 bases and J dropped 7; count of bases not matched to a gene: 11. CDR3 bases: TGTGCCAGCAGCCCCCGGACAGGCTTAGGGGAGCAGTACTTC. This sequence encodes CASSPRTGLGEQYF.

V gene TRBV7-9 combines with J gene TRBJ2-5, with D possibly TRBD1 on 6 matching bases. The CDR3 extends over 13 amino acids. The V gene lost 3 bases and the J gene lost 5 bases, with 10 bases spanning the gap. Germline assignment: CDR1 SEHNR and CDR2 FQNEAQ (reference sequence). The CDR3 DNA is TGTGCCAGCAGCTTCCCAGGGGCCGAGACCCAGTACTTC. It specifies CASSFPGAETQYF.

This clone was counted a few times. The chain uses TRBV11-2 and TRBJ1-4; 7 bases map to TRBD1. The CDR3 runs 16 residues. The V and J ends lost 5 bases and 8 bases, in that order; junction bases with no gene match: 14. Germline CDR1 reads SGHAT; CDR2 reads FQNNGV. CDR3 in amino acids: CASSADRAGSDEKLFF. The CDR3 coding sequence is TGTGCCAGCAGCGCCGACAGGGCGGGATCCGACGAAAAACTGTTTTTT. The complete variable domain, with remaining parts taken from reference TRBV11-2 and TRBJ1-4, reads EAGVAQSPRYKIIEKRQSVAFWCNPISGHATLYWYQQILGQGPKLLIQFQNNGVVDDSQLPKDRFSAERLKGVDSTLKIQPAKLEDSAVYLCASSADRAGSDEKLFFGSGTQLSVL.

On this clone: Relative to the germline gene, one junction end is altered; a read error may explain this. V and J are TRBV7-9 and TRBJ2-7; TRBD1 matches at 9 bases. Germline CDR1 and CDR2: SEHNR and FQNEAQ (reference sequence). The CDR3 contains 15 residues. This CDR3 reads CSSSPRTGAGYEQYF. The DNA of the CDR3 is TGTTCCAGCAGCCCGCGGACAGGGGCAGGTTACGAGCAGTACTTC. The full variable domain, rest sourced from reference TRBV7-9 and TRBJ2-7, is DTGVSQNPRHKITKRGQNVTFRCDPISEHNRLYWYRQTLGQGPEFLTYFQNEAQLEKSRLLSDRFSAERPKGSFSTLEIQRTEQGDSAMYLCSSSPRTGAGYEQYFGPGTRLTVT.

This chain uses TRBV18 with TRBJ1-2, with D unclear. This CDR3 is 15 amino acids long. Trimming took 1 base from V and 4 from J, leaving 13 bases between them. Germline V lookup: CDR1 KGHSH, CDR2 LQKENI. CDR3 residues: CASSPQVAGSYGYTF. CDR3 DNA sequence: TGTGCCAGCTCACCACAAGTCGCCGGGAGCTATGGCTACACCTTC.